The entry below gives a single T cell receptor (beta chain) sequence along with its context. Assay: immunoSEQ multiplex PCR; the TCRdb copy retains only in-frame clones and omits some. The sample yields 100,000 or so clones, around 89% seen once. This sample is drawn from a study of T cell responses to AZD1222 COVID-19 vaccine. The germline gives CDR1 SGHTA, CDR2 FQGNSA. This CDR3 is 18 amino acids long. Trimming pared 4 bases from V and 5 bases from J, leaving 25 bases between. This chain links TRBV7-2 with TRBJ2-3; tentative D call: TRBD1 (5 bases). The TCR comes from an adult in good health. The material sequenced was peripheral blood, taken on day 0 of AZD1222 vaccination. The CDR3 here is CASSSTDYRQILGDTQYF. The CDR3 DNA reads as TGTGCCAGCAGCTCAACTGATTATAGACAGATATTAGGAGATACGCAGTATTTT.